The rows below give T cell receptor beta chains drawn from one sample of a study of cytomegalovirus exposure and HLA in healthy donors. Only in-frame clones appear in the TCRdb table, and some are missing; sequencing was by immunoSEQ multiplex PCR. The record lists approximately 110,000 clones, of which the ten most abundant hold over 0.8%. Sequences were obtained from PBMCs. The receptors here all came from a man aged 18 to 29 in good health and CMV-seronegative. CDR3s leave out the opening cysteine and the closing phenylalanine or tryptophan. A D gene is named only where the DNA matches it firmly.

J: TRBJ2-7
V: TRBV28
D: -
CDR3: ASSFMEGKREQY

J: TRBJ1-1
V: TRBV18
D: -
CDR3: ASRAGMNTEAF

J: TRBJ2-3
V: TRBV5-1
D: -
CDR3: ASSLIATSTDTQY

J: TRBJ2-3
V: TRBV7-7
D: -
CDR3: ASSQRGDTQY

J: TRBJ1-1
V: TRBV10-2
D: TRBD1
CDR3: ASRSDRGQAF

J: TRBJ2-1
V: TRBV7-8
D: TRBD2
CDR3: ASSALSGRVGNEQF

J: TRBJ1-4
V: TRBV11-2
D: -
CDR3: ASSIFATNEKLF

J: TRBJ2-1
V: TRBV5-1
D: TRBD2
CDR3: ASSDRTSGIGNEQF

J: TRBJ1-2
V: TRBV6-1
D: TRBD1
CDR3: ASSEAGRGSRYGYT

J: TRBJ2-7
V: TRBV30
D: TRBD1
CDR3: AWRGQGIYEQY

J: TRBJ2-7
V: TRBV19
D: TRBD2
CDR3: ASRDTSGSSSYEQY